A selection of T cell receptor beta chains follows, all from one sample in a study of cytomegalovirus exposure and HLA in healthy donors. Using immunoSEQ multiplex PCR, the repertoire was profiled, and TCRdb retains in-frame clones only, with some absent. The sample has approximately 250,000 clones, roughly 78% seen once; the top ten hold about 0.45%. The sample consisted of PBMCs. Every receptor here comes from a boy under 18 in good health and CMV-seronegative. Both conserved end residues are part of each CDR3. A D gene is named only where the DNA matches it firmly. Clone size is not always given. Where it is, it says once, few, many or a class for expanded clones.

length: 15; J: TRBJ2-3; V: TRBV9; size: -; D: TRBD2; CDR3: CASSLAGTTTDTQYF; DNA: TGTGCCAGCAGTCTAGCGGGGACGACCACAGATACGCAGTATTTT
length: 18; J: TRBJ1-1; V: TRBV5-1; size: -; D: TRBD1; CDR3: CASSLVPPGQGRGTEAFF; DNA: TGCGCCAGCAGCTTGGTGCCACCGGGACAGGGAAGGGGAACTGAAGCTTTCTTT
length: 13; J: TRBJ2-7; V: TRBV21-1; size: once; D: -; CDR3: CASSKGQAYEQYF; DNA: TGTGCCAGCAGCAAGGGGCAGGCCTACGAGCAGTACTTC
length: 13; J: TRBJ2-5; V: TRBV2; size: -; D: -; CDR3: CASTQRDLTTQYF; DNA: TGTGCCAGCACCCAGAGGGATTTGACGACCCAGTACTTC
length: 14; J: TRBJ1-5; V: TRBV6-6; size: -; D: -; CDR3: CASSPLAGDQPQHF; DNA: TGTGCCAGCAGCCCCTTGGCAGGGGATCAGCCCCAGCATTTT
length: 19; J: TRBJ1-5; V: TRBV27; size: -; D: TRBD1; CDR3: CASSPPIDRDSTSNQPQHF; DNA: TGTGCCAGCAGTCCGCCAATAGACAGGGATTCCACTAGCAATCAGCCCCAGCATTTT
length: 16; J: TRBJ2-1; V: TRBV13; size: -; D: -; CDR3: CASSPMSPGEKNEQFF; DNA: TGTGCCAGCAGCCCTATGAGCCCCGGAGAGAAAAATGAGCAGTTCTTC
length: 12; J: TRBJ2-7; V: TRBV7-9; size: -; D: -; CDR3: CASSLARGGQYF; DNA: TGTGCCAGCAGCTTAGCCCGAGGCGGGCAGTACTTC
length: 13; J: TRBJ1-1; V: TRBV6-5; size: -; D: -; CDR3: CASRFWQNTEAFF; DNA: TGTGCCAGCAGGTTCTGGCAGAACACTGAAGCTTTCTTT
length: 18; J: TRBJ2-2; V: TRBV25-1; size: once; D: TRBD1; CDR3: CASSEFVGQSLNTGELFF; DNA: TGTGCCAGCAGTGAATTCGTGGGACAGTCCTTGAACACCGGGGAGCTGTTTTTT
length: 15; J: TRBJ2-1; V: TRBV5-1; size: once; D: TRBD2; CDR3: CASSLERGWVTEQFF; DNA: TGCGCCAGCAGCCTTGAGCGGGGGTGGGTTACTGAGCAGTTCTTC
length: 14; J: TRBJ1-1; V: TRBV5-6; size: -; D: TRBD1; CDR3: CASSWGQGNTEAFF; DNA: TGTGCCAGCAGCTGGGGACAGGGGAACACTGAAGCTTTCTTT
length: 12; J: TRBJ1-5; V: TRBV7-9; size: -; D: -; CDR3: CASSHRDQPQHF; DNA: TGTGCCAGCAGCCATCGGGATCAGCCCCAGCATTTT
length: 15; J: TRBJ2-3; V: TRBV5-4; size: once; D: TRBD1; CDR3: CASSPYRGDTDTQYF; DNA: TGTGCCAGCAGCCCATACAGGGGCGACACAGATACGCAGTATTTT
length: 14; J: TRBJ2-7; V: TRBV30; size: once; D: -; CDR3: CAWSVRTDSYEQYF; DNA: TGTGCCTGGAGTGTACGGACAGATTCCTACGAGCAGTACTTC
length: 12; J: TRBJ2-1; V: TRBV29-1; size: -; D: -; CDR3: CSVVIEGGEQFF; DNA: TGCAGCGTCGTTATCGAAGGGGGTGAGCAGTTCTTC
length: 14; J: TRBJ1-2; V: TRBV25-1; size: -; D: TRBD1; CDR3: CASSEPGQGYGYTF; DNA: TGTGCCAGCAGTGAGCCGGGACAGGGCTATGGCTACACCTTC
length: 13; J: TRBJ2-7; V: TRBV6-6; size: -; D: TRBD1; CDR3: CASRETGAWEQYF; DNA: TGTGCCAGCAGAGAGACAGGGGCATGGGAGCAGTACTTC
length: 16; J: TRBJ1-3; V: TRBV5-1; size: -; D: -; CDR3: CASSLEGLPSGNTIYF; DNA: TGCGCCAGCAGCTTGGAGGGGCTACCGTCTGGAAACACCATATATTTT
length: 13; J: TRBJ1-5; V: TRBV19; size: -; D: -; CDR3: CASSIDGEEPQHF; DNA: TGTGCCAGTAGTATAGATGGAGAAGAGCCCCAGCATTTT
length: 16; J: TRBJ2-1; V: TRBV27; size: -; D: TRBD2; CDR3: CASSFLGLAGENEQFF; DNA: TGTGCCAGCAGTTTCCTGGGACTAGCGGGAGAGAATGAGCAGTTCTTC
length: 15; J: TRBJ2-1; V: TRBV7-9; size: -; D: TRBD2; CDR3: CASSFFLAATNEQFF; DNA: TGTGCCAGCAGCTTTTTCCTAGCGGCGACCAATGAGCAGTTCTTC
length: 13; J: TRBJ1-4; V: TRBV7-3; size: -; D: -; CDR3: CASSRYRNEKLFF; DNA: TGTGCCAGCAGCCGCTACAGGAATGAAAAACTGTTTTTT
length: 15; J: TRBJ2-3; V: TRBV5-4; size: few; D: -; CDR3: CASSLVRRDTDTQYF; DNA: TGTGCCAGCAGCTTGGTACGGCGGGACACAGATACGCAGTATTTT
length: 16; J: TRBJ1-1; V: TRBV27; size: -; D: TRBD1; CDR3: CASSPLRQGGNTEAFF; DNA: TGTGCCAGCAGTCCCCTCCGACAGGGAGGGAACACTGAAGCTTTCTTT
length: 13; J: TRBJ1-1; V: TRBV19; size: -; D: -; CDR3: CASSIKVRAEAFF; DNA: TGTGCCAGTAGTATTAAGGTGAGGGCTGAAGCTTTCTTT
length: 15; J: TRBJ2-7; V: TRBV5-1; size: -; D: -; CDR3: CASSVVGGRGYEQYF; DNA: TGCGCCAGCAGCGTCGTTGGCGGGCGAGGATACGAGCAGTACTTC
length: 13; J: TRBJ1-3; V: TRBV30; size: -; D: -; CDR3: CAWDSLSGNTIYF; DNA: TGTGCCTGGGACAGCCTCTCTGGAAACACCATATATTTT